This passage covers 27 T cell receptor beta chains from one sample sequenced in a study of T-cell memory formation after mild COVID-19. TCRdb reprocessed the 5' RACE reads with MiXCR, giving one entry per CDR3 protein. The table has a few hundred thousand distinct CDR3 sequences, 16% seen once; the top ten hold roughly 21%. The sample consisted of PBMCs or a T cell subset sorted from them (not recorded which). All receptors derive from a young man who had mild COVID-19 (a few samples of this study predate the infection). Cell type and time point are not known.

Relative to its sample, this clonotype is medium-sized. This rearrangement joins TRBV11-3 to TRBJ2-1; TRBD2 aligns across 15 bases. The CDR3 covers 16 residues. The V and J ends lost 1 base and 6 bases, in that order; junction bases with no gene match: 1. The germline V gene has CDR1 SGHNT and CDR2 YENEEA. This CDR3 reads CASSLGTSGGANEQFF. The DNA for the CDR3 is TGTGCCAGCAGCTTAGGGACTAGCGGGGGGGCCAATGAGCAGTTCTTC.

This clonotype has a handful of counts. The CDR3 is CASKESGTTEAFF. CDR3 nucleotides: TGTGCCAGTAAGGAATCCGGGACAACTGAAGCTTTCTTT. The rearrangement links TRBV19 to TRBJ1-1, with D perhaps TRBD1 (6 bases). This CDR3 comprises 13 residues. The V gene's germline CDR1 is LNHDA and CDR2 SQIVND (reference sequence). Trimming cost V 7 bases and J 5 bases, with 14 bases left between them.

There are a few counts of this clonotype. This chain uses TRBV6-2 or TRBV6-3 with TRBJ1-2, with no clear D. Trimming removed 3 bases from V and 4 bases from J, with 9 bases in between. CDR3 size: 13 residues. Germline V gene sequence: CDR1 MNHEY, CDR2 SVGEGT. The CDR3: CASSYSATYGYTF. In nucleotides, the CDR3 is TGTGCCAGCAGTTATTCAGCAACCTATGGCTACACCTTC.

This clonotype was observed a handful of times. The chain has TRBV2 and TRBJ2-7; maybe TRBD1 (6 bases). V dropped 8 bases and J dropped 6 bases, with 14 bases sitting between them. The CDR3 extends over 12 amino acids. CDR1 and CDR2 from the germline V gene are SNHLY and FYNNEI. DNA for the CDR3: TGTGCCAGCGATAGGGGGTCCGGCGAGCAGTACGTC. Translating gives CASDRGSGEQYV.

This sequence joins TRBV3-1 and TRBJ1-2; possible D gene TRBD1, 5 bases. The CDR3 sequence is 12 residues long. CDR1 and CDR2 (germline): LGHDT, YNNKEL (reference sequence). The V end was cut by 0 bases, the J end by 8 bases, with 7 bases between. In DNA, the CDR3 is TGTGCCAGCAGCCAAGAGGGGGAAGGCTACACCTTC. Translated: CASSQEGEGYTF. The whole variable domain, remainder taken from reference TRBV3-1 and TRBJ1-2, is DTAVSQTPKYLVTQMGNDKSIKCEQNLGHDTMYWYKQDSKKFLKIMFSYNNKELIINETVPNRFSPKSPDKAHLNLHINSLELGDSAVYFCASSQEGEGYTFGSGTRLTVV.

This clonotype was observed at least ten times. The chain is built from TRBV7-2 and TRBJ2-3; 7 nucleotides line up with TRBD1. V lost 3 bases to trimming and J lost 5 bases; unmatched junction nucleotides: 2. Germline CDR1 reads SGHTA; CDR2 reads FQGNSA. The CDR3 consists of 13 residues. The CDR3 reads CASSLGQKDTQYF. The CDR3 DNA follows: TGTGCCAGCAGCTTGGGACAGAAAGATACGCAGTATTTT.

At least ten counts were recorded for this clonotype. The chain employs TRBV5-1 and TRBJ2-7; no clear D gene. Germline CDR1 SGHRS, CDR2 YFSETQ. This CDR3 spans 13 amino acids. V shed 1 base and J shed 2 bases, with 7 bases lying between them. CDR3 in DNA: TGCGCCAGCAGCTTGAATCCACCCTACGAGCAGTACTTC. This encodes CASSLNPPYEQYF.

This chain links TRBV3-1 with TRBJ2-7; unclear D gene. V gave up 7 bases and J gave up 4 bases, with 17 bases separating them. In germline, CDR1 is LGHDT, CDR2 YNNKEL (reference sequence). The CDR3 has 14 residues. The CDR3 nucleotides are TGTGCCAGCAATCACCGAAACGACTCTTACGAGCAGTACGTC. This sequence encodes CASNHRNDSYEQYV.

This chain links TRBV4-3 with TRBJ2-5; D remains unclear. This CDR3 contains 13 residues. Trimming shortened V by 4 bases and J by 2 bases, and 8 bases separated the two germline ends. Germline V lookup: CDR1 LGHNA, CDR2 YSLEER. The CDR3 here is CASSLQRQETQYF. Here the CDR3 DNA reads TGCGCCAGCAGCCTACAGAGACAAGAGACCCAGTACTTC.

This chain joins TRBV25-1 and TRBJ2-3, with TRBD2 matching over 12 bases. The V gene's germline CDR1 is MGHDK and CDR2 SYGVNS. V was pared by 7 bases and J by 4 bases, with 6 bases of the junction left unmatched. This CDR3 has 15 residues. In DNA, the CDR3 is TGTGCCAGCACATCCGGGACTAGCGGGTCAGATACGCAGTATTTT. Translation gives CASTSGTSGSDTQYF.

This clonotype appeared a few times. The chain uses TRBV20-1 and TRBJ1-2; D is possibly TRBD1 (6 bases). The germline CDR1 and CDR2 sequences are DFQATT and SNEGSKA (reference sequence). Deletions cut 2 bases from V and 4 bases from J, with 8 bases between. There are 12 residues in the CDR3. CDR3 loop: CSARTGIYGYTF. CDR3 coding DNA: TGCAGTGCTAGAACAGGGATCTATGGCTACACCTTC.

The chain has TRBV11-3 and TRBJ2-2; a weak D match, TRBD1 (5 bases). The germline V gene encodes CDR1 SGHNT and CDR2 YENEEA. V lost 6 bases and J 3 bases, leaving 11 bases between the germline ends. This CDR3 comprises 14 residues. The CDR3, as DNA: TGTGCCAGCAGTGCAGACAGATACACCGGGGAGCTGTTTTTT. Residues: CASSADRYTGELFF.

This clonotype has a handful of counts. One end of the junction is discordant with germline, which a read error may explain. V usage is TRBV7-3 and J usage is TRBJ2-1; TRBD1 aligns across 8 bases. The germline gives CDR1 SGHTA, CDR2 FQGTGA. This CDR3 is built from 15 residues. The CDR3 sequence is CASSITGQAPNEQFF. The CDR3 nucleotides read TGTGCCAGCAGCATAACGGGACAGGCCCCCAATGAGCAGTTCTTC.

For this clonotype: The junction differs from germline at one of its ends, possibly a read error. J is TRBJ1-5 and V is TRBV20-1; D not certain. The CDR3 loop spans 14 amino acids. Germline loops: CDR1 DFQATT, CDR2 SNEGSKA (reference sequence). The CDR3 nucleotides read TGCAGCGCTAAGGATTTGGTGGGCAATCAGCCCCAGCATTTT. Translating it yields CSAKDLVGNQPQHF.

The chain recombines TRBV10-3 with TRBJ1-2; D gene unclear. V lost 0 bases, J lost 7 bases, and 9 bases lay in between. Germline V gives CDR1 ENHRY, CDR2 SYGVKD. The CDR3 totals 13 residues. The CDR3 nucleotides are TGTGCCATCAGTGAGTCGAAGGTCGTTGGCTACACCTTC. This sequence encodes CAISESKVVGYTF.

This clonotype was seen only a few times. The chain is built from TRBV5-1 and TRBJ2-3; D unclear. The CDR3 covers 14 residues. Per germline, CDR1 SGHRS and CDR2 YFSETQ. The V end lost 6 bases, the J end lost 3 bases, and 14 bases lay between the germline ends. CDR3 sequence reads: CASMASNPTDTQYF. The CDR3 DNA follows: TGCGCCAGCATGGCTTCGAATCCTACAGATACGCAGTATTTT. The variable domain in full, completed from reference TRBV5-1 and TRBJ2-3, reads KAGVTQTPRYLIKTRGQQVTLSCSPISGHRSVSWYQQTPGQGLQFLFEYFSETQRNKGNFPGRFSGRQFSNSRSEMNVSTLELGDSALYLCASMASNPTDTQYFGPGTRLTVL.

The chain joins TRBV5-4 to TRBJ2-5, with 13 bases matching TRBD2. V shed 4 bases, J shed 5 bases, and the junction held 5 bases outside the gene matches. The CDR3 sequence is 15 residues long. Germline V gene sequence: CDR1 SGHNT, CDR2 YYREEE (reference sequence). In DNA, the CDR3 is TGTGCCAGCAGCACTAGCGGGGGGGCAGTGGAGACCCAGTACTTC. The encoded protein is CASSTSGGAVETQYF.

CDR3 sequence: CSATLGTDSNQPQHF. The CDR3, as DNA: TGCAGTGCTACCCTCGGGACGGATAGCAATCAGCCCCAGCATTTT. J is TRBJ1-5 and V is TRBV20-1; D might be TRBD1 (5 bases). CDR3 length equals 15 residues. Germline V gene sequence: CDR1 DFQATT, CDR2 SNEGSKA (reference sequence). Trimming cost V 4 bases and J 0 bases, with 13 bases left between them.

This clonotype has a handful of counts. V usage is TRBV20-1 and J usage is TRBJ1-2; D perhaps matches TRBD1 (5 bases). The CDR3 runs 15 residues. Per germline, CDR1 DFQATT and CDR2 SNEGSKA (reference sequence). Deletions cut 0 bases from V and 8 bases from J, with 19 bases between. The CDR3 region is CSARDVLGAVGGYTF. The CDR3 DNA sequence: TGCAGTGCTAGAGATGTTTTAGGGGCTGTAGGAGGCTACACCTTC.

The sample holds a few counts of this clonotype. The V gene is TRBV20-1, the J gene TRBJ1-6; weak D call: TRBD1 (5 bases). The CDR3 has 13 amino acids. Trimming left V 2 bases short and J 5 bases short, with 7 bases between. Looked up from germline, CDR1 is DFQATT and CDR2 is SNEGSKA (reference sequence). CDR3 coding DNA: TGCAGTGCTAGATCGGGGGATAATTCACCCCTCCACTTT. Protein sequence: CSARSGDNSPLHF.

CDR3 residues: CASLPKGAGANYGYTF. The CDR3 DNA reads TGTGCCAGCCTCCCGAAGGGGGCGGGAGCTAACTATGGCTACACCTTC. This sequence joins TRBV7-3 and TRBJ1-2, with 7 positions matching TRBD1. CDR1 and CDR2 (germline): SGHTA, FQGTGA. This CDR3 contains 16 residues. Germline trimming cut 8 bases from V and 0 bases from J; bases unmatched to any gene: 12.

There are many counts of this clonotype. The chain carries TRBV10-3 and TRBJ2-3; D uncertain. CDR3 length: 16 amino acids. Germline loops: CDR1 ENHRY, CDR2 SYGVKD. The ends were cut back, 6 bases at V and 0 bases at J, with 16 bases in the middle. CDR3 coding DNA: TGTGCCATCAGGGGTGGGCAGTCTCCTAGCACAGATACGCAGTATTTT. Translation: CAIRGGQSPSTDTQYF.

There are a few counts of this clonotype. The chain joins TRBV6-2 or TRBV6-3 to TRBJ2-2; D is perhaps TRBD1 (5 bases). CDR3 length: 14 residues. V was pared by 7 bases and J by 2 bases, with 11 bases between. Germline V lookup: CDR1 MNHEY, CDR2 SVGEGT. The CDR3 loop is CASTGALNTGELFF. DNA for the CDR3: TGTGCCAGCACTGGGGCCCTCAACACCGGGGAGCTGTTTTTT.

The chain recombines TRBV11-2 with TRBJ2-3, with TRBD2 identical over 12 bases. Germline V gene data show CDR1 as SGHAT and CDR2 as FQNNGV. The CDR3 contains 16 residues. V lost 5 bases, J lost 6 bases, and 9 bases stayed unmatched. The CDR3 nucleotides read TGTGCCAGCAGCCCCCGGCCTAGCGGGGGGGGGGATACGCAGTATTTT. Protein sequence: CASSPRPSGGGDTQYF.

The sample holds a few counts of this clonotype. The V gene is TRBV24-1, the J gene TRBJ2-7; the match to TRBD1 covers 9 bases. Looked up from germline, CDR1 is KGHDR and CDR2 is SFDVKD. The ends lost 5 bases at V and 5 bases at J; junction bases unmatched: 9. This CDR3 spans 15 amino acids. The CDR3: CATSAQGQGGDEQYV. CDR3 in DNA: TGTGCCACCAGTGCCCAGGGACAGGGTGGAGACGAGCAGTACGTC.

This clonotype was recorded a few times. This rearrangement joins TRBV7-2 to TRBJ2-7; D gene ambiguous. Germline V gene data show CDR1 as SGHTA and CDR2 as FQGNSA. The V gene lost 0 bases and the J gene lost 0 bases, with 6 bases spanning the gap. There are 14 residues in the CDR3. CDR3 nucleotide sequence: TGTGCCAGCAGCTTAGCGCCGAGCTCCTACGAGCAGTACTTC. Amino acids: CASSLAPSSYEQYF.

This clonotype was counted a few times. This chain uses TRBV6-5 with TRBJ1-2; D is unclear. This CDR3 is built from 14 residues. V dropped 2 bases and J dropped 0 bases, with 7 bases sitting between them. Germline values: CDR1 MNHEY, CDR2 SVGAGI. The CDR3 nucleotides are TGTGCCAGCAGTTACGCCGGAGCTAACTATGGCTACACCTTC. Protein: CASSYAGANYGYTF.